This T cell receptor beta chain is drawn from a study of T cells after yellow fever vaccination. V lost 1 base to trimming and J lost 4 bases, with 19 bases between them. The germline V gene has CDR1 SGHAT and CDR2 FQNNGV. CDR3 length: 17 amino acids. Making TCR cDNA involved 5'RACE template switching, which added UMIs and a universal primer site. TCRdb re-derived calls from the 5' RACE reads in MiXCR, one entry per CDR3 protein. The sample has about 300,000 distinct CDR3 sequences; 6.8% are singletons. Study-wide points: The presence of abundant clonotypes contaminating from the bulk population was possible in FACS-sorted repertoires. Clonotypes appearing in both CD4 and CD8 compartments existed, and their share was small.

This clonotype was seen repeatedly, ten times or more. Its antigen is not identified. The sample consisted of PBMCs, taken more than 40 days after the first yellow fever vaccination. The chain couples TRBV11-2 to TRBJ2-5; tentatively, D is TRBD2 (5 bases). This receptor was obtained from a man aged 18 to 30 who received the YFV17D yellow fever vaccine. The CDR3 protein is CASSLGLDLLLGETQYF. The CDR3 bases are TGTGCCAGCAGCTTAGGTCTGGACTTACTTTTAGGAGAGACCCAGTACTTC.